Presented here are 7 T cell receptor beta chains from one specimen sequenced in a study of cytomegalovirus exposure and HLA in healthy donors. Produced via immunoSEQ multiplex PCR; TCRdb's table is partial and in-frame only. The sample yields some 170,000 clones, 70% to 90% seen once. The sequencing input was PBMCs. The origin of the receptors is a woman aged 30 to 39 in good health and CMV-seronegative.

This chain links TRBV7-2 with TRBJ2-1; no firm D call. V dropped 4 bases and J dropped 0 bases, with 10 bases sitting between them. CDR1 is SGHTA, CDR2 FQGNSA, per germline. The CDR3 consists of 15 residues. The CDR3 loop reads CASSSGPSSYNEQFF. In DNA form, the CDR3 reads TGTGCCAGCAGCTCAGGACCGAGCTCCTACAATGAGCAGTTCTTC.

This rearrangement joins TRBV27 to TRBJ1-5; TRBD1 matches at 9 bases. V lost 6 bases, J lost 7 bases, and 7 bases stayed unmatched. The CDR3 sequence is 14 residues long. CDR1 is MNHEY and CDR2 is SMNVEV in the germline V gene (reference sequence). The CDR3 protein is CASRGQGRGQPQHF. Here the CDR3 DNA reads TGTGCCAGCAGGGGACAGGGAAGGGGGCAGCCCCAGCATTTT.

This clone was recorded only once. CDR3 protein: CASSRGAGGVETQYF. CDR3 bases: TGCGCCAGCAGCCGAGGAGCAGGTGGCGTAGAGACCCAGTACTTC. The rearrangement joins TRBV5-1 to TRBJ2-5; D gene uncertain. Trimming took 4 bases from V and 4 from J, leaving 17 bases between them. The CDR3 is 15 amino acids. CDR1 and CDR2 (germline): SGHRS, YFSETQ.

This rearrangement joins TRBV9 to TRBJ2-7; D is uncertain. Germline V lookup: CDR1 SGDLS, CDR2 YYNGEE. CDR3 length equals 14 residues. Trimming cost V 0 bases and J 1 base, with 8 bases left between them. The DNA of the CDR3 is TGTGCCAGCAGCGTAGTGGACGGTTCCTACGAGCAGTACTTC. Protein sequence: CASSVVDGSYEQYF.

This clone was seen just once. The chain is built from TRBV27 and TRBJ1-2; D gene unclear. The V and J ends lost 5 bases and 4 bases respectively, with 20 bases between them. The CDR3 loop spans 16 amino acids. The germline V gene encodes CDR1 MNHEY and CDR2 SMNVEV (reference sequence). CDR3 amino acids: CASSQSSPIPGYGYTF. The CDR3 coding sequence is TGTGCCAGCAGTCAATCCAGCCCCATACCGGGCTATGGCTACACCTTC.

The J gene is TRBJ2-3, the V gene TRBV25-1; the D gene is possibly TRBD2 (5 bases). V was shortened by 6 bases and J by 7 bases, with 14 bases between the two germline ends. CDR3 length: 13 amino acids. Germline CDR1 is MGHDK and CDR2 is SYGVNS. For the CDR3, the DNA is TGTGCCAGCAGGCGGGCAGAGGGAAATACGCAGTATTTT. Residues: CASRRAEGNTQYF.

The chain employs TRBV25-1 and TRBJ1-1; 11 nucleotides agree with TRBD1. Unmatched junction bases numbered 10, after V lost 2 bases and J lost 2 bases. The CDR3 has 18 residues. Germline V gene sequence: CDR1 MGHDK, CDR2 SYGVNS. CDR3: CASSEPLGTGGTNTEAFF. In DNA form, the CDR3 reads TGTGCCAGCAGTGAACCCCTGGGGACAGGGGGAACTAACACTGAAGCTTTCTTT.